This entry is about one T cell receptor beta chain. Sequencing used immunoSEQ multiplex PCR; TCRdb keeps in-frame clones, though not all of them. The repertoire holds about 78,000 clones, with about 88% as singletons. This entry belongs to a study of radiotherapy plus CTLA-4 blockade in lung cancer. Trimming took off 7 bases at V and 3 bases at J, with 16 bases between the two ends. Germline CDR1 MDHEN, CDR2 SYDVKM. The CDR3 is 15 residues long. The J gene is TRBJ1-3, the V gene TRBV28; possible D gene TRBD1, 5 bases. The TCR was taken from a human donor with non-small cell lung cancer who had stable disease on radiotherapy plus ipilimumab. The sample consisted of peripheral blood, taken from a patient treated with radiotherapy plus ipilimumab. CDR3 in amino acids: CASIFSPGGGNTIYF. In DNA, the CDR3 is TGTGCCAGCATCTTCTCCCCGGGGGGTGGAAACACCATATATTTT.